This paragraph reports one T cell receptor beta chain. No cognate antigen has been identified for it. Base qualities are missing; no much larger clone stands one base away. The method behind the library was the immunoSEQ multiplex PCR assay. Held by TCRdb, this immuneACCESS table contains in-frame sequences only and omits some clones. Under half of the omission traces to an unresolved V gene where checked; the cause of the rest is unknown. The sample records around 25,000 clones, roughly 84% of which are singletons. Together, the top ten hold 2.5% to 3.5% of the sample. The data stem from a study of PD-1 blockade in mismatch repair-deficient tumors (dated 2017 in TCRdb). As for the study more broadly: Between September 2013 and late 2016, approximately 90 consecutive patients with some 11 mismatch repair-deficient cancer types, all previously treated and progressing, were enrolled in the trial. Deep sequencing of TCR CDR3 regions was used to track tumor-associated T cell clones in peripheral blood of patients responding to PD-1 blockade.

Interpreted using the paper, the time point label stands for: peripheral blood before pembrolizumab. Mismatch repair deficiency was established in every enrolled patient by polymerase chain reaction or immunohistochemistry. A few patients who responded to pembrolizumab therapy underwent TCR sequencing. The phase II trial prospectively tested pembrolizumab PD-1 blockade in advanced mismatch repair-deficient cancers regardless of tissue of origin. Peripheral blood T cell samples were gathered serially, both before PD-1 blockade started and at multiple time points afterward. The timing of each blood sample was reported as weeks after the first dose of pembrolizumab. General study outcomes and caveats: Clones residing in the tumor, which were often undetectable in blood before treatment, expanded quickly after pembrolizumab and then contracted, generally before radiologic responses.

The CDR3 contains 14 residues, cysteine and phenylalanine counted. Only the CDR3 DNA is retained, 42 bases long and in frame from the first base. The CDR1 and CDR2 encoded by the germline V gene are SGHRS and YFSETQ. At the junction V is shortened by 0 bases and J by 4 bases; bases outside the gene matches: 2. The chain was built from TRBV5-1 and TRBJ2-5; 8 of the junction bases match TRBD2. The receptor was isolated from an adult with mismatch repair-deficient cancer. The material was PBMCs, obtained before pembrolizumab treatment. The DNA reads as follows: TGCGCCAGCAGCTTGGTAAGCGGGGGAGAGACCCAGTACTTC. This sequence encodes CASSLVSGGETQYF. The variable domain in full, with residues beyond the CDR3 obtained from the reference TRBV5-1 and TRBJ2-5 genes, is KAGVTQTPRYLIKTRGQQVTLSCSPISGHRSVSWYQQTPGQGLQFLFEYFSETQRNKGNFPGRFSGRQFSNSRSEMNVSTLELGDSALYLCASSLVSGGETQYFGPGTRLLVL.